These 11 T cell receptor beta chains were all obtained from the same sample, sequenced in a study of blood T cell repertoires in COVID-19. Only in-frame clones appear in the TCRdb table, and some are missing; sequencing was by immunoSEQ multiplex PCR. Of 150,000 to 200,000 clones detected, over 75% appear once; the ten largest clones hold about 5.6%. The sample consisted of PBMCs or T cells enriched from blood (not recorded which). The origin of the receptors is a man between 35 and 55 years old who had recovered from COVID-19.

This clone showed up just a few times. J is TRBJ1-1 and V is TRBV19, with 7 bases lining up with TRBD1. V lost 10 bases and J lost 5; bases outside the gene matches: 13. There are 14 residues in the CDR3. Germline assignment: CDR1 LNHDA and CDR2 SQIVND (reference sequence). The CDR3 is CATNPTGAVTEAFF. DNA of the CDR3: TGTGCCACAAATCCCACAGGGGCGGTAACTGAAGCTTTCTTT.

The chain has TRBV5-6 and TRBJ1-5, with D possibly TRBD1 on 5 matching bases. CDR1 is SGHDT and CDR2 is YYEEEE in the germline V gene. The CDR3 totals 14 residues. Trimming left V 3 bases short and J 5 bases short, with 12 bases between. CDR3 nucleotide sequence: TGTGCCAGCAGCTGGGGGAGGCACGATCAGCCCCAGCATTTT. Residues: CASSWGRHDQPQHF.

The rearrangement links TRBV7-9 to TRBJ1-2, with 9 nucleotides matching TRBD1. The CDR3 spans 15 residues. Trimming took 7 bases from V and 3 from J; bases not matched to a gene: 9. From germline, CDR1 is SEHNR and CDR2 FQNEAQ (reference sequence). The CDR3 here is CASKKTGTGYYGYTF. The CDR3 nucleotides are TGTGCCAGCAAAAAGACCGGGACAGGGTACTATGGCTACACCTTC.

V usage is TRBV3-1 (or the pseudogene TRBV3-2) and J usage is TRBJ1-1; no reliable D call. This CDR3 region has 14 residues. Germline assignment: CDR1 LGHDT and CDR2 YNNKEL (reference sequence). The V gene lost 1 base and the J gene lost 6 bases, with 12 bases spanning the gap. In DNA form, the CDR3 reads TGTGCCAGCAGCCAAGGGTCGGGTTGGGCTGAAGCTTTCTTT. It yields the protein CASSQGSGWAEAFF.

The chain's CDR3 is CASSVMGGSSYNEQFF. CDR3 nucleotide sequence: TGTGCCAGCAGTGTGATGGGGGGATCTTCCTACAATGAGCAGTTCTTC. The V call is TRBV6-1, the J call TRBJ2-1, with D tentatively TRBD2 (6 bases). Trimming removed 4 bases from V and 1 base from J, with 14 bases in between. The CDR3 covers 16 residues. CDR1 and CDR2 (germline): MNHNS, SASEGT.

This clone was seen a few times. The rearrangement joins TRBV7-9 to TRBJ1-3, with D maybe TRBD1 (6 bases). V lost 5 bases and J 6 bases, leaving 11 bases between the germline ends. The germline V gene has CDR1 SEHNR and CDR2 FQNEAQ (reference sequence). This CDR3 is 13 amino acids long. CDR3 in DNA: TGTGCCAGCAGCCAGTACAGGGAAAACACCATATATTTT. Translated, it gives CASSQYRENTIYF.

This clone was detected only once. The CDR3: CASSLHRENTEAFF. In DNA, the CDR3 is TGTGCCAGCAGCTTACACAGGGAGAACACTGAAGCTTTCTTT. The chain employs TRBV28 and TRBJ1-1; a weak D match, TRBD1 (6 bases). The germline V and J ends were trimmed by 6 bases and 1 base, with 12 bases remaining between them. The CDR3 runs to 14 residues. From germline, CDR1 is MDHEN and CDR2 SYDVKM.

This chain uses TRBV10-2 with TRBJ2-7; TRBD2 is a possible D gene (5 bases). Germline V CDR1 and CDR2: WSHSY, SAAADI. The CDR3 is 16 residues long. Trimming pared 4 bases from V and 3 bases from J, leaving 19 bases between. The CDR3, as DNA: TGCGCCAGCAGTGGCACGGGATTCACAGCTTACTACGAGCAGTACGTC. Protein sequence: CASSGTGFTAYYEQYV.

The chain is built from TRBV7-6 and TRBJ2-1; 7 positions match TRBD2. The CDR3 is made up of 16 amino acids. Per the germline V gene, CDR1 is SGHVS and CDR2 is FNYEAQ. The trim removed 1 base at V and 4 bases at J, leaving 7 bases unmatched. In nucleotides, the CDR3 is TGTGCCAGCAGCTTAGGTGGCGGGGGAGCTTACAATGAGCAGTTCTTC. Protein product: CASSLGGGGAYNEQFF.

This chain joins TRBV6-5 and TRBJ2-7; the D gene is possibly TRBD2 (6 bases). With 7 bases removed from V and 6 bases from J, the gap between germline ends came to 13 bases. From germline, CDR1 is MNHEY and CDR2 SVGAGI. The CDR3 covers 12 residues. The CDR3: CASTGGGSEQYF. The CDR3, as DNA: TGTGCCAGCACAGGAGGAGGGTCCGAGCAGTACTTC.

The CDR3 region has the DNA TGTGCCATCAGCTCTACAGGGGCTCAGTGGGATGAAAAACTGTTTTTT. It codes for CAISSTGAQWDEKLFF. The rearrangement uses TRBV10-3 and TRBJ1-4; 7 bases map to TRBD1. V gave up 6 bases and J gave up 6 bases; unmatched junction bases: 13. The CDR3 consists of 16 residues. The V gene's germline CDR1 is ENHRY and CDR2 SYGVKD.